The 23 T cell receptor beta chains below were found in one sample sequenced in a study of T-cell reconstitution after alpha-beta-depleted transplantation in children. Unique molecular identifiers were built into the TCRbeta library. In TCRdb, the PCR reads were re-called with MiXCR into one record per CDR3 protein. The sample has approximately 390,000 distinct CDR3 sequences; roughly a tenth are singletons. This material consisted of PBMCs from the stem cell graft donor, taken from the stem cell graft. The receptors stem from a human donor who donated a stem cell graft to a child with acute myeloid leukemia.

This clonotype was counted between two and nine times. V gene TRBV6-2 or TRBV6-3 combines with J gene TRBJ2-1, with D maybe TRBD2 (5 bases). The CDR3 totals 15 residues. Germline lookup yields CDR1 MNHEY and CDR2 SVGEGT. V shed 5 bases and J shed 3 bases, with 14 bases lying between them. CDR3 amino acids: CASSPRSGVYNEQFF. In nucleotides, the CDR3 is TGTGCCAGCAGTCCCCGGAGCGGAGTCTACAATGAGCAGTTCTTC.

This clonotype showed up just a few times. This sequence joins TRBV27 and TRBJ1-5; the D gene is possibly TRBD1 (6 bases). The CDR3 contains 15 residues. V was pared by 0 bases and J by 7 bases, with 13 bases between. CDR1 is MNHEY and CDR2 is SMNVEV in the germline V gene (reference sequence). CDR3 sequence (DNA): TGTGCCAGCAGTTTATCCGGGCAGGGGCAACAGCCCCAGCATTTT. Translated, it gives CASSLSGQGQQPQHF.

The chain has TRBV12-3 or TRBV12-4 and TRBJ2-5, with D perhaps TRBD1 or TRBD2 (6 bases each). V was shortened by 6 bases and J by 5 bases, with 10 bases between the two germline ends. The CDR3 spans 12 residues. The CDR3 DNA reads as TGTGCCAGCAGAGGGGGGCTGGAGACCCAGTACTTC. It is translated as CASRGGLETQYF.

This clonotype has a handful of counts. This sequence joins TRBV7-2 and TRBJ1-1; D unresolved. The CDR3 is 14 residues long. V was shortened by 0 bases and J by 1 base, with 6 bases between the two germline ends. In germline, CDR1 is SGHTA, CDR2 FQGNSA. The CDR3 DNA follows: TGTGCCAGCAGCTTAGCACTCTGGAACACTGAAGCTTTCTTT. Protein product: CASSLALWNTEAFF. Combining the CDR3 with reference TRBV7-2 and TRBJ1-1 gives the whole variable domain GAGVSQSPSNKVTEKGKDVELRCDPISGHTALYWYRQSLGQGLEFLIYFQGNSAPDKSGLPSDRFSAERTGGSVSTLTIQRTQQEDSAVYLCASSLALWNTEAFFGQGTRLTVV.

This chain joins TRBV7-9 and TRBJ1-4; D is undetermined. CDR3 length: 17 amino acids. Germline V gene data show CDR1 as SEHNR and CDR2 as FQNEAQ (reference sequence). The germline V and J ends were trimmed by 3 bases and 4 bases, with 18 bases remaining between them. CDR3 nucleotides: TGTGCCAGCAGCTTGGCAAAGGGAGTCAAGAGTAATGAAAAACTGTTTTTT. This gives the protein CASSLAKGVKSNEKLFF.

This chain connects TRBV3-1 to TRBJ2-3; 7 nucleotides match TRBD2. Germline CDR1 reads LGHDT; CDR2 reads YNNKEL (reference sequence). The V gene end was trimmed by 3 bases and the J gene end by 6 bases; junction bases not matched to a gene: 3. This CDR3 spans 13 amino acids. Here the CDR3 reads CASSQGGWDTQYF. The CDR3 DNA sequence: TGTGCCAGCAGCCAGGGGGGGTGGGATACGCAGTATTTT.

This clonotype has at least ten counts. This chain connects TRBV6-2 or TRBV6-3 to TRBJ2-3, with a possible D match to TRBD2 (6 bases). Trimming cost V 6 bases and J 2 bases, with 9 bases left between them. CDR1 is MNHEY, CDR2 SVGEGT, per germline. The CDR3 has 13 amino acids. In nucleotides, the CDR3 is TGTGCCAGCAGCCGGGACTTCACAGATACGCAGTATTTT. As protein: CASSRDFTDTQYF.

This clonotype has just a few counts. The chain combines TRBV10-3 with TRBJ2-1, with 12 bases aligning to TRBD2. This CDR3 has 17 residues. J was trimmed by 1 base and V by 5 bases; bases with no gene match: 6. Germline CDR1 and CDR2: ENHRY and SYGVKD. The CDR3 reads CAISPRTSGASYNEQFF. The CDR3 bases are TGTGCCATCAGTCCGCGGACTAGCGGGGCGTCCTACAATGAGCAGTTCTTC.

This clonotype has a handful of counts. J is TRBJ2-5 and V is TRBV27; 8 bases are shared with TRBD2. The CDR3 contains 13 residues. Unmatched junction bases numbered 1, after V lost 7 bases and J lost 0 bases. Per germline, CDR1 MNHEY and CDR2 SMNVEV (reference sequence). The CDR3 here is CASIAGYQETQYF. In DNA, the CDR3 is TGTGCCAGCATAGCGGGGTACCAAGAGACCCAGTACTTC.

This clonotype was detected only once. The germline gene is not matched at one end of the junction; a read error may be the cause. V is TRBV9 and J is TRBJ2-3, with 7 bases identical to TRBD2. Per the germline V gene, CDR1 is SGDLS and CDR2 is YYNGEE. The CDR3 runs 13 residues. DNA of the CDR3: TGTGCCACCAGCGCCCGGGGGGCAGATACGCAGTATTTT. It codes for CATSARGADTQYF.

The chain has TRBV20-1 and TRBJ2-7; 14 bases map to TRBD2. The CDR3 spans 16 residues. V was pared by 5 bases and J by 2 bases, with 8 bases of the junction left unmatched. Per germline, CDR1 DFQATT and CDR2 SNEGSKA (reference sequence). The CDR3 region has the DNA TGCAGTGCTCTCTCCCAGACTAGCGGGAGGGCCTACGAGCAGTACTTC. Translation: CSALSQTSGRAYEQYF.

This clonotype was counted at least ten times. The rearrangement uses TRBV29-1 and TRBJ2-2; weak D call: TRBD2 (5 bases). CDR1 is SQVTM and CDR2 is ANQGSEA in the germline V gene. This CDR3 comprises 14 residues. V gave up 7 bases and J gave up 6 bases, with 18 bases separating them. The CDR3 nucleotides are TGCAGCGCCCAAACCGGGGATGAGGCCGGGGAGCTGTTTTTT. As protein: CSAQTGDEAGELFF.

Written as DNA, the CDR3 is TGTGCCAGCAGCCCCACGGACGGGCGTTCCAATGACAATGAGCAGTTCTTC. This codes for CASSPTDGRSNDNEQFF. The chain has TRBV5-5 and TRBJ2-1; D is unclear. The CDR3 runs 17 residues. Germline V gene lookup returns CDR1 SGHKS and CDR2 YYEKEE (reference sequence). Between the trimmed V and J ends, which lost 4 bases and 5 bases, there was a span of 22 bases.

V is TRBV29-1 and J is TRBJ1-1; 7 bases map to TRBD1. The CDR3 consists of 14 residues. The germline V gene has CDR1 SQVTM and CDR2 ANQGSEA. With V trimmed by 7 bases and J by 1 base, 9 bases remained unmatched. The CDR3 here is CSARGPGGNTEAFF. DNA for the CDR3: TGCAGCGCTCGGGGCCCAGGGGGGAACACTGAAGCTTTCTTT.

This clonotype was recorded a few times. The rearrangement links TRBV7-8 to TRBJ1-5, with no clear D. Germline V CDR1 and CDR2: SGHVS, FQNEAQ. V lost 0 bases to trimming and J lost 8 bases, with 5 bases between them. The CDR3 loop spans 12 amino acids. Here the CDR3 DNA reads TGTGCCAGCAGCTTAGCGTTGGAGCCCCAGCATTTT. Protein: CASSLALEPQHF.

The rearrangement uses TRBV5-2 and TRBJ2-5; the table's D call TRBD1 went unverified against the DNA. TRBV5-2 is assigned pseudogene status. CDR3 length: 14 amino acids. DNA for the CDR3: TGTGCCAGCTACCCCGGGCTGGTAATAGAGACCCAGTACTTC. It is translated as CASYPGLVIETQYF.

The sample holds a few counts of this clonotype. This chain joins TRBV5-1 and TRBJ2-6; possibly TRBD1 for D (5 bases). CDR3 length equals 20 residues. Trimming stripped 1 base from V and 0 bases from J, with 20 bases between. The germline V gene has CDR1 SGHRS and CDR2 YFSETQ. The DNA of the CDR3 is TGCGCCAGCAGCTTGACCCCAGGGAACCCCCTCTTCTCTGGGGCCAACGTCCTGACTTTC. This codes for CASSLTPGNPLFSGANVLTF.

V gene TRBV24-1 combines with J gene TRBJ2-2, with 7 bases identical to TRBD1. The junction had 13 bases not matched to a gene; V was cut back by 6 bases and J by 7 bases. Germline CDR1 is KGHDR and CDR2 is SFDVKD. The CDR3 consists of 16 residues. DNA of the CDR3: TGTGCCACCAGTAAAGGGACAGTCGGATTGGACGGGGAGCTGTTTTTT. Translation: CATSKGTVGLDGELFF.

This clonotype was seen a few times. J is TRBJ2-1 and V is TRBV5-1; tentative D call: TRBD2 (7 bases). V shed 2 bases and J shed 2 bases, with 11 bases lying between them. Looked up from germline, CDR1 is SGHRS and CDR2 is YFSETQ. There are 15 residues in the CDR3. The CDR3 coding sequence is TGCGCCAGCAGCTTTGGGGGGGCCACCTACAATGAGCAGTTCTTC. Protein product: CASSFGGATYNEQFF.

Many counts were recorded for this clonotype. V usage is TRBV7-9 and J usage is TRBJ1-4; D not resolved. V lost 5 bases and J lost 8, with 9 bases in between. CDR1 is SEHNR and CDR2 is FQNEAQ in the germline V gene (reference sequence). The CDR3 totals 12 residues. The CDR3 coding sequence is TGTGCCAGCAGCCCACCATTAGAAAAACTGTTTTTT. Translating it yields CASSPPLEKLFF. Filled out from reference TRBV7-9 and TRBJ1-4, the complete variable domain reads DTGVSQNPRHKITKRGQNVTFRCDPISEHNRLYWYRQTLGQGPEFLTYFQNEAQLEKSRLLSDRFSAERPKGSFSTLEIQRTEQGDSAMYLCASSPPLEKLFFGSGTQLSVL.

This clonotype was found a few times. The chain employs TRBV4-1 and TRBJ2-1; D perhaps matches TRBD1 (6 bases). V lost 7 bases to trimming and J lost 2 bases, with 18 bases between them. Germline CDR1 is MGHRA and CDR2 is YSYEKL. The CDR3 length is 16 residues. CDR3 sequence: CASTQRRGGTYNEQFF. In nucleotides, the CDR3 is TGCGCCAGCACCCAGCGAAGAGGGGGTACCTACAATGAGCAGTTCTTC.

Regarding this clonotype: One end of the junction is discordant with germline, which a read error may explain. This sequence joins TRBV20-1 and TRBJ1-5; D gene ambiguous. In germline, CDR1 is DFQATT, CDR2 SNEGSKA (reference sequence). CDR3 size: 15 residues. The CDR3 nucleotides are TGCAGTGTCGGAGGGCGGGGAGGTAGCAATCAGCTCCAGCATTTT. Amino acids: CSVGGRGGSNQLQHF.

The chain carries TRBV28 and TRBJ1-5, with D unresolved. Trimming shortened V by 8 bases and J by 6 bases, and 17 bases separated the two germline ends. CDR1 and CDR2 from the germline V gene are MDHEN and SYDVKM. The CDR3 sequence is 14 residues long. Written as DNA, the CDR3 is TGTGCCAGCTATACGACCGGGCCCGTTCAGCCCCAGCATTTT. It is translated as CASYTTGPVQPQHF.